The 20 T cell receptor beta chains reported below all come from one sample, sequenced in a study of blood T cell repertoires in COVID-19. Produced via immunoSEQ multiplex PCR; TCRdb's table is partial and in-frame only. The sample shows 250,000 or so clones, approximately 89% of them seen only once. Material: PBMCs or T cells enriched from blood (not recorded which). The origin of the receptors is a middle-aged woman who had been exposed to COVID-19.

This chain connects TRBV7-3 to TRBJ2-5; TRBD1 agrees at 10 bases. Trimming cost V 5 bases and J 3 bases; bases outside gene matches: 3. There are 14 residues in the CDR3. Germline V gene lookup returns CDR1 SGHTA and CDR2 FQGTGA. The CDR3 is CASSTDRGKETQYF. CDR3 coding DNA: TGTGCCAGCAGCACGGACAGGGGGAAAGAGACCCAGTACTTC. The full variable domain, rest sourced from reference TRBV7-3 and TRBJ2-5, is GAGVSQTPSNKVTEKGKYVELRCDPISGHTALYWYRQSLGQGPEFLIYFQGTGAADDSGLPNDRFFAVRPEGSVSTLKIQRTERGDSAVYLCASSTDRGKETQYFGPGTRLLVL.

In this sample, this clone turned up a few times. This chain links TRBV12-3 or TRBV12-4 with TRBJ1-6; D gene ambiguous. CDR3 length equals 13 residues. Trimming pared 1 base from V and 9 bases from J, leaving 7 bases between. CDR3 sequence reads: CASSLGGISPLHF. CDR3 DNA: TGTGCCAGCAGTTTAGGCGGGATTTCACCCCTCCACTTT.

This chain joins TRBV19 and TRBJ1-5, with TRBD1 identical over 7 bases. CDR1 and CDR2 from the germline V gene are LNHDA and SQIVND (reference sequence). The CDR3 length is 14 residues. J lost 6 bases, V lost 7 bases, and 9 bases had no gene match. The chain's CDR3 is CASTRQGRGQPQHF. For the CDR3, the DNA is TGTGCCAGTACCCGACAGGGAAGAGGTCAGCCCCAGCATTTT. The full variable domain, rest sourced from reference TRBV19 and TRBJ1-5, is DGGITQSPKYLFRKEGQNVTLSCEQNLNHDAMYWYRQDPGQGLRLIYYSQIVNDFQKGDIAEGYSVSREKKESFPLTVTSAQKNPTAFYLCASTRQGRGQPQHFGDGTRLSIL.

J is TRBJ2-6 and V is TRBV10-3; 9 bases are a match to TRBD1. Germline V lookup: CDR1 ENHRY, CDR2 SYGVKD. CDR3 length: 17 residues. J lost 1 base, V lost 6 bases, and 7 bases had no gene match. The CDR3 region is CAIRTGTGTSGANVLTF. CDR3 DNA: TGTGCCATCAGAACCGGGACAGGGACATCTGGGGCCAACGTCCTGACTTTC.

This sequence joins TRBV7-9 and TRBJ1-2; no clear D gene. The V end was cut by 7 bases, the J end by 1 base, with 13 bases between. This CDR3 spans 14 amino acids. Germline CDR1 and CDR2: SEHNR and FQNEAQ (reference sequence). The CDR3 is CASNFGSLNYGYTF. The CDR3 DNA sequence: TGTGCCAGCAACTTCGGTTCTCTTAACTATGGCTACACCTTC. Full variable domain (outside the CDR3, taken from reference TRBV7-9 and TRBJ1-2): DTGVSQNPRHKITKRGQNVTFRCDPISEHNRLYWYRQTLGQGPEFLTYFQNEAQLEKSRLLSDRFSAERPKGSFSTLEIQRTEQGDSAMYLCASNFGSLNYGYTFGSGTRLTVV.

V gene TRBV6-5 combines with J gene TRBJ1-3; D remains unclear. The CDR3 extends over 13 amino acids. The ends were cut back, 6 bases at V and 0 bases at J, with 6 bases in the middle. CDR1 and CDR2 from the germline V gene are MNHEY and SVGAGI. CDR3 amino acids: CASSASSGNTIYF. The CDR3 DNA sequence: TGTGCCAGCAGCGCTAGCTCTGGAAACACCATATATTTT.

Note on this clone: One end of the junction does not line up with germline, which may come from a read error. The chain couples TRBV5-1 to TRBJ2-3; 15 bases are shared with TRBD2. The length of the CDR3 is 18 residues. Germline V lookup: CDR1 SGHRS, CDR2 YFSETQ. CDR3 sequence (DNA): TGTGCCAGCAGCCCCGGACTAGCGGGAGGGCGAATAACAGATACGCAGTATTTT. Its protein product is CASSPGLAGGRITDTQYF.

The V call is TRBV9, the J call TRBJ1-3, with a possible D match to TRBD1 (6 bases). V was pared by 3 bases and J by 8 bases, with 6 bases between. The CDR3 totals 11 residues. Germline V gene data show CDR1 as SGDLS and CDR2 as YYNGEE. The CDR3: CASSGGHTIYF. The CDR3, as DNA: TGTGCCAGCAGCGGGGGGCACACCATATATTTT.

The chain joins TRBV2 to TRBJ2-3; 8 bases line up with TRBD1. V lost 6 bases and J lost 6; bases outside the gene matches: 17. The length of the CDR3 is 17 residues. The germline V gene has CDR1 SNHLY and CDR2 FYNNEI. The DNA for the CDR3 is TGTGCCAGCAGCCTGACAGGGGATCCCCCCACGAAGGATACGCAGTATTTT. Residues: CASSLTGDPPTKDTQYF.

The chain employs TRBV5-1 and TRBJ2-2, with D tentatively TRBD1 (5 bases). V lost 3 bases and J lost 4, with 13 bases in between. CDR3 length: 15 amino acids. Germline CDR1 reads SGHRS; CDR2 reads YFSETQ. CDR3 DNA: TGCGCCAGCAGCTCAGATCAGGGTCGCACCGGGGAGCTGTTTTTT. This codes for CASSSDQGRTGELFF.

The chain couples TRBV27 to TRBJ2-7, with 9 bases identical to TRBD1. CDR1 and CDR2 (germline): MNHEY, SMNVEV (reference sequence). The CDR3 length is 14 residues. After removal of 5 bases from V and 2 bases from J, the junction contained 4 bases not matched to a gene. The CDR3 here is CASSPRTGAYEQYF. In DNA form, the CDR3 reads TGTGCCAGCAGTCCCCGGACAGGGGCCTACGAGCAGTACTTC.

In this sample, this clone turned up a few times. V and J are TRBV18 and TRBJ2-7, with D possibly TRBD1 on 6 matching bases. This CDR3 is 15 amino acids long. V lost 2 bases, J lost 0 bases, and 11 bases lay in between. Per the germline V gene, CDR1 is KGHSH and CDR2 is LQKENI. CDR3 residues: CASSPRGTYSYEQYF. The CDR3 DNA sequence: TGTGCCAGCTCACCAAGGGGGACGTACTCCTACGAGCAGTACTTC.

V gene TRBV6-5 combines with J gene TRBJ1-2; 7 positions match TRBD1. Germline loops: CDR1 MNHEY, CDR2 SVGAGI. The CDR3 totals 12 residues. Trimming removed 8 bases from V and 8 bases from J; junction bases left unmatched: 8. The CDR3 DNA is TGTGCCAGCCACGACAGGGTGGGCGGCTACACCTTC. Amino acids: CASHDRVGGYTF.

This chain connects TRBV11-3 to TRBJ2-3; no definite D call. Looked up from germline, CDR1 is SGHNT and CDR2 is YENEEA. The CDR3 extends over 18 amino acids. Trimming cost V 1 base and J 0 bases, with 17 bases left between them. CDR3: CASSLVGSTVRSTDTQYF. In DNA form, the CDR3 reads TGTGCCAGCAGCTTAGTCGGGTCGACTGTCCGAAGCACAGATACGCAGTATTTT.

V and J are TRBV19 and TRBJ1-5; D is unresolved. V dropped 7 bases and J dropped 0 bases, with 13 bases sitting between them. The length of the CDR3 is 15 residues. The V gene's germline CDR1 is LNHDA and CDR2 SQIVND (reference sequence). DNA of the CDR3: TGTGCCAGTACTCCAGGCCCCTATAGCAATCAGCCCCAGCATTTT. Translating gives CASTPGPYSNQPQHF.

The rearrangement joins TRBV27 to TRBJ1-6; D unresolved. The CDR3 length is 15 residues. In germline, CDR1 is MNHEY, CDR2 SMNVEV (reference sequence). The V and J ends lost 7 bases and 0 bases respectively, with 10 bases between them. CDR3 protein: CASTPVFSYNSPLHF. In nucleotides, the CDR3 is TGTGCCAGCACCCCGGTGTTCTCCTATAATTCACCCCTCCACTTT.

The chain couples TRBV10-3 to TRBJ1-5; D perhaps matches TRBD1 (6 bases). The germline V gene has CDR1 ENHRY and CDR2 SYGVKD. Trimming cost V 5 bases and J 7 bases, with 12 bases left between them. This CDR3 has 13 residues. CDR3 in amino acids: CAISPGVRQPQHF. CDR3 sequence (DNA): TGTGCCATCAGTCCAGGGGTTAGGCAGCCCCAGCATTTT.

The genes are TRBV10-3 and TRBJ2-1, with TRBD2 matching over 11 bases. This CDR3 has 15 residues. Germline lookup yields CDR1 ENHRY and CDR2 SYGVKD. V was clipped by 6 bases and J by 8 bases; unmatched bases: 9. The CDR3 is CAIRLLAGGLDEQFF. CDR3 bases: TGTGCCATCAGGCTCTTAGCGGGAGGGCTGGATGAGCAGTTCTTC.

The rearrangement links TRBV9 to TRBJ1-2, with D possibly TRBD1 on 5 matching bases. Germline loops: CDR1 SGDLS, CDR2 YYNGEE. Trimming took 4 bases from V and 0 from J, leaving 10 bases between them. This CDR3 region has 14 residues. The CDR3: CASSPRQTNYGYTF. The CDR3 DNA reads as TGTGCCAGCAGCCCCCGACAGACTAACTATGGCTACACCTTC.

This clone has only one observation. The chain employs TRBV7-8 and TRBJ2-3; TRBD2 is a possible D gene (7 bases). Germline values: CDR1 SGHVS, CDR2 FQNEAQ. The CDR3 runs 16 residues. V lost 0 bases and J 3 bases, leaving 13 bases between the germline ends. CDR3 sequence (DNA): TGTGCCAGCAGCTTAGCGCGGGAGCAGGGGACAGATACGCAGTATTTT. Protein product: CASSLAREQGTDTQYF.